The source of this T cell receptor (beta chain) is a study of blood T cell repertoires in COVID-19. In terms of age and location, participants ranged from roughly 18 to 95 years and lived in about 25 US areas. This CDR3 spans 15 amino acids. The trim removed 1 base at V and 6 bases at J, leaving 7 bases unmatched. Germline CDR1 and CDR2: SGHRS and YFSETQ. TCRdb's table, derived via immunoSEQ multiplex PCR, lists solely in-frame clones and lacks some. The table includes a few hundred thousand clones, 65% to 85% detected once. This sequence joins TRBV5-1 and TRBJ2-1; 7 bases map to TRBD1. Sequenced sample: PBMCs or T cells enriched from blood (not recorded which). This TCR came from a woman aged 60-70 years who had recovered from COVID-19. The CDR3 region has the DNA TGCGCCAGCAGCTTGTCCGGACAGGAGCCCAATGAGCAGTTCTTC. This gives the protein CASSLSGQEPNEQFF.